The clone carrying this T cell receptor beta chain was observed a handful of times. Its specificity is not known. This record belongs to a study of T cell responses to AZD1222 COVID-19 vaccine. General study points: Only a handful of AZD1222 recipients, several in all, had baseline seropositivity.

V was pared by 0 bases and J by 8 bases, with 7 bases of the junction left unmatched. The germline gives CDR1 KGHSH, CDR2 LQKENI. This CDR3 spans 16 amino acids. The assay was immunoSEQ multiplex PCR, and TCRdb's table has in-frame clones only and misses some. Here the sample spans 95,000 to 100,000 clones, 65% to 85% being singletons. The receptor was isolated from an adult who received the AZD1222 COVID-19 vaccine. This chain links TRBV18 with TRBJ2-3; 11 bases agree with TRBD2. The sample was peripheral blood, taken 28 days after the second AZD1222 dose. CDR3 coding DNA: TGTGCCAGCTCACCACCCGTAGCGGGGGGGCGTAGTACGCAGTATTTT. This codes for CASSPPVAGGRSTQYF. The full variable domain, completed using reference TRBV18 and TRBJ2-3, is NAGVMQNPRHLVRRRGQEARLRCSPMKGHSHVYWYRQLPEEGLKFMVYLQKENIIDESGMPKERFSAEFPKEGPSILRIQQVVRGDSAAYFCASSPPVAGGRSTQYFGPGTRLTVL.